This T cell receptor beta chain was profiled in a study of blood T cell repertoires in COVID-19. Study-level background: Samples taken during acute and convalescent COVID-19 were collected in the United States, Italy and Spain.

Seattle-derived patients entered the study during active infection and were followed longitudinally. V was trimmed by 4 bases and J by 0 bases, leaving 6 bases between them. Germline CDR1 is SNHLY and CDR2 is FYNNEI. The CDR3 loop spans 13 amino acids. As regards this clone: The sample carries other DNA sequences with the same CDR3.

Assay: immunoSEQ multiplex PCR; the TCRdb copy retains only in-frame clones and omits some. The data show approximately 350,000 clones, with about nine tenths seen just once and 6% to 8% held by the top ten. The sequence was obtained from a woman aged 70 to 79 with COVID-19, enrolled during active disease. Sequenced material: peripheral blood. The gene calls are TRBV2 and TRBJ1-1, with no clear D. CDR3 sequence reads: CASSGHLNTEAFF. The CDR3 bases are TGTGCCAGCAGTGGACACTTGAACACTGAAGCTTTCTTT.